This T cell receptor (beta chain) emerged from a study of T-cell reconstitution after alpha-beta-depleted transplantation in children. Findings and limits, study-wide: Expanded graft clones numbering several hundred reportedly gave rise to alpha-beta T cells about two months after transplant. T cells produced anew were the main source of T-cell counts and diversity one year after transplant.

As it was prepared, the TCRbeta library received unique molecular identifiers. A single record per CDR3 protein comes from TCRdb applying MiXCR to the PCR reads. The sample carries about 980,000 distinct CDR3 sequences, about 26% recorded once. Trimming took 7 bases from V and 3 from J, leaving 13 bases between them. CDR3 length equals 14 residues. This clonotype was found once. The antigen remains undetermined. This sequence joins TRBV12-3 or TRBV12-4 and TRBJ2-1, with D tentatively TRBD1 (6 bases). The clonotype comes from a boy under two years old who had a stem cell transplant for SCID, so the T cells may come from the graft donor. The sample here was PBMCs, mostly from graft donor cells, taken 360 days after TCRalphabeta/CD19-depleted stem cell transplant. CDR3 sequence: CASTTDSLYNEQFF. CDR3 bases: TGTGCCAGCACCACGGACAGCCTCTACAATGAGCAGTTCTTC.